Below, 19 T cell receptor beta chains from the same sample are listed, as sequenced in a study of T cell repertoires in cytomegalovirus infection. TCRdb re-derived calls from the reads in MiXCR, one entry per CDR3 protein. The data hold about 180,000 distinct CDR3 sequences, with 13% to 15% observed a single time. Sequencing was carried out using PBMCs. The receptors come from a human donor in good health (CMV status not recorded). Some clones in this sample may be carry-over from other donors' samples.

There are a few counts of this clonotype. The J gene is TRBJ2-7, the V gene TRBV29-1; 8 positions agree with TRBD1. The length of the CDR3 is 14 residues. Per the germline V gene, CDR1 is SQVTM and CDR2 is ANQGSEA. Here the CDR3 DNA reads TGCGCCGGACGGGGTGGGGACAGGTCCTACGAGCAGTACTTC. Translated: CAGRGGDRSYEQYF.

A few counts support this clonotype. V gene TRBV11-2 combines with J gene TRBJ1-1, with no clear D. CDR3 size: 13 residues. The ends were cut back, 5 bases at V and 4 bases at J, with 11 bases in the middle. From germline, CDR1 is SGHAT and CDR2 FQNNGV. CDR3 region: CASSNYRATEAFF. For the CDR3, the DNA is TGTGCCAGCAGCAACTATCGAGCCACTGAAGCTTTCTTT.

This clonotype was detected ten times or more. This chain joins TRBV19 and TRBJ1-1; tentatively, D is TRBD1 (5 bases). Germline V gives CDR1 LNHDA, CDR2 SQIVND (reference sequence). This CDR3 is 14 amino acids long. The V gene lost 6 bases and the J gene lost 1 base, with 12 bases spanning the gap. As DNA, the CDR3 is TGTGCCAGTAGCGTAGCGACAGCGAACACTGAAGCTTTCTTT. The encoded protein is CASSVATANTEAFF.

This clonotype has more than one count but fewer than ten. The chain is built from TRBV20-1 and TRBJ1-6; D is perhaps TRBD1 (5 bases). The CDR3 consists of 18 residues. Germline CDR1 is DFQATT and CDR2 is SNEGSKA (reference sequence). The V end was cut by 3 bases, the J end by 0 bases, with 18 bases between. CDR3 in amino acids: CSASPGGTASSYNSPLHF. The DNA of the CDR3 is TGCAGTGCTAGCCCTGGAGGGACCGCGAGCTCCTATAATTCACCCCTCCACTTT.

J is TRBJ1-1 and V is TRBV19; D remains ambiguous. CDR1 is LNHDA, CDR2 SQIVND, per germline (reference sequence). V gave up 7 bases and J gave up 1 base, with 7 bases separating them. The CDR3 extends over 12 amino acids. CDR3: CASNAKNTEAFF. DNA for the CDR3: TGTGCCAGTAATGCCAAGAACACTGAAGCTTTCTTT.

This clonotype has more than one count but fewer than ten. The rearrangement joins TRBV29-1 to TRBJ2-7, with D hard to call. The CDR3 is 13 residues long. V lost 0 bases to trimming and J lost 0 bases, with 6 bases between them. Germline CDR1 is SQVTM and CDR2 is ANQGSEA. CDR3 residues: CSVEETSSYEQYF. The CDR3 region has the DNA TGCAGCGTTGAAGAGACGAGCTCCTACGAGCAGTACTTC.

This clonotype has ten or more counts. The chain uses TRBV7-9 and TRBJ2-7, with D possibly TRBD2 on 6 matching bases. V was cut by 5 bases and J by 3 bases, with 17 bases left in between. Germline V gives CDR1 SEHNR, CDR2 FQNEAQ (reference sequence). This CDR3 has 15 residues. As DNA, the CDR3 is TGTGCCAGCAGCCCCCCACTAGCTTCCCACTACGAGCAGTACTTC. Amino acid sequence: CASSPPLASHYEQYF.

This chain uses TRBV28 with TRBJ1-1, with D hard to call. V lost 2 bases, J lost 1 base, and 11 bases lay in between. Per germline, CDR1 MDHEN and CDR2 SYDVKM. The CDR3 is 15 amino acids. The CDR3, as DNA: TGTGCCAGCAGTTTACCAGGCCTTTCGAACACTGAAGCTTTCTTT. It codes for CASSLPGLSNTEAFF.

Only a few counts were recorded for this clonotype. The chain recombines TRBV6-5 with TRBJ2-7, with 10 bases matching TRBD1. The length of the CDR3 is 16 residues. With 5 bases clipped from V and 1 base from J, the junction kept 8 bases outside the gene matches. CDR1 and CDR2 from the germline V gene are MNHEY and SVGAGI. The CDR3 DNA follows: TGTGCCAGCAGTGGCGCCGGGACAGGGGTGTCCTACGAGCAGTACTTC. Encoded protein: CASSGAGTGVSYEQYF.

This sequence joins TRBV29-1 and TRBJ2-3; no clear D gene. V dropped 1 base and J dropped 0 bases, with 26 bases sitting between them. Germline CDR1 reads SQVTM; CDR2 reads ANQGSEA. The CDR3 sequence is 20 residues long. The CDR3 spells CSVEVRQVGILSPSTDTQYF. As DNA, the CDR3 is TGCAGCGTTGAAGTCCGGCAGGTGGGGATTCTCAGTCCTAGCACAGATACGCAGTATTTT.

This clonotype was seen only a few times. This chain uses TRBV28 with TRBJ1-1; D unclear. The CDR3 has 14 amino acids. Germline loops: CDR1 MDHEN, CDR2 SYDVKM. V was shortened by 2 bases and J by 1 base, with 8 bases between the two germline ends. Here the CDR3 reads CASSLIRANTEAFF. CDR3 coding DNA: TGTGCCAGCAGTTTAATTCGGGCGAACACTGAAGCTTTCTTT. Full variable domain (rest looked up from reference TRBV28 and TRBJ1-1): DVKVTQSSRYLVKRTGEKVFLECVQDMDHENMFWYRQDPGLGLRLIYFSYDVKMKEKGDIPEGYSVSREKKERFSLILESASTNQTSMYLCASSLIRANTEAFFGQGTRLTVV.

The table lists this clonotype with many counts. The CDR3 region is CASSSFREETQYF. The CDR3 DNA sequence: TGTGCCAGCAGTTCGTTCCGGGAGGAGACCCAGTACTTC. The V and J genes are TRBV7-9 and TRBJ2-5, with a possible D match to TRBD2 (6 bases). The CDR3 has 13 residues. Trimming stripped 6 bases from V and 5 bases from J, with 13 bases between. Germline V CDR1 and CDR2: SEHNR, FQNEAQ (reference sequence).

The gene calls are TRBV28 and TRBJ1-2, with 8 bases fitting TRBD1. Looked up from germline, CDR1 is MDHEN and CDR2 is SYDVKM. The CDR3 is 15 residues long. With V trimmed by 7 bases and J by 3 bases, 10 bases remained unmatched. CDR3 sequence (DNA): TGTGCCAGCACCGAATCCGGACAGGGAGACTATGGCTACACCTTC. It translates to CASTESGQGDYGYTF.

This chain connects TRBV4-1 to TRBJ2-1; 9 bases map to TRBD1. V dropped 4 bases and J dropped 7; count of bases not matched to a gene: 8. This CDR3 region has 15 residues. Germline CDR1 reads MGHRA; CDR2 reads YSYEKL. The CDR3 region has the DNA TGCGCCAGCAGCCCGGGACAGGGAGGTGTTAATGAGCAGTTCTTC. Translating gives CASSPGQGGVNEQFF.

The chain links TRBV4-1 to TRBJ2-3, with D uncertain. V lost 1 base, J lost 8 bases, and 13 bases lay in between. CDR3 length equals 14 residues. The germline V gene has CDR1 MGHRA and CDR2 YSYEKL. The CDR3 loop reads CASSQVGRTGTQYF. The CDR3 bases are TGCGCCAGCAGCCAAGTTGGGCGGACGGGTACGCAGTATTTT.

The table lists this clonotype with a few counts. V and J are TRBV6-5 and TRBJ2-3, with TRBD1 as a possible D gene (6 bases). V was pared by 6 bases and J by 8 bases, with 21 bases between. Germline V CDR1 and CDR2: MNHEY, SVGAGI. The CDR3 consists of 15 residues. CDR3: CASRRTAQGSRTQYF. The CDR3 DNA follows: TGTGCCAGCAGAAGGACAGCGCAAGGGAGTCGTACGCAGTATTTT.

This chain uses TRBV4-1 with TRBJ2-6, with TRBD2 as a possible D gene (5 bases). The germline V gene encodes CDR1 MGHRA and CDR2 YSYEKL. Trimming shortened V by 1 base and J by 2 bases, and 12 bases separated the two germline ends. The CDR3 is 17 residues long. DNA of the CDR3: TGCGCCAGCAGCCAAGTTTCATCCGGGACTGGGGCCAACGTCCTGACTTTC. Amino acids: CASSQVSSGTGANVLTF.

This clonotype was seen a handful of times. This CDR3 reads CSGEGTDYNEQFF. CDR3 DNA sequence: TGCAGCGGGGAAGGGACAGACTACAATGAGCAGTTCTTC. The chain uses TRBV29-1 and TRBJ2-1; 7 bases match TRBD1. Germline CDR1 and CDR2: SQVTM and ANQGSEA. The CDR3 covers 13 residues. V gave up 7 bases and J gave up 3 bases; unmatched junction bases: 6.

This clonotype was detected ten times or more. The gene calls are TRBV7-8 and TRBJ1-1, with 9 nucleotides matching TRBD1. The CDR3 sequence is 14 residues long. CDR1 and CDR2 (germline): SGHVS, FQNEAQ. Germline trimming cut 4 bases from V and 1 base from J; bases unmatched to any gene: 1. CDR3 in DNA: TGTGCCAGCAGCTCGGGACAGGGGAACACTGAAGCTTTCTTT. This sequence encodes CASSSGQGNTEAFF.